This T cell receptor beta chain came from a study of blood T cell repertoires in COVID-19. TCRdb's copy holds only in-frame clones and misses some; the assay was immunoSEQ multiplex PCR. The data hold some 120,000 clones, with 80% to 85% observed a single time. The participants were between roughly 18 and 100 years old and came from some 23 US areas. The germline V gene has CDR1 SGHNT and CDR2 YYREEE (reference sequence). V lost 4 bases and J lost 6, with 16 bases in between. The CDR3 consists of 14 residues. V usage is TRBV5-4 and J usage is TRBJ1-2; weak D call: TRBD1 (5 bases). This receptor was obtained from a man younger than 45 who had recovered from COVID-19. Sequenced material: PBMCs or T cells enriched from blood (not recorded which). CDR3 in amino acids: CASSRFIRGDGYTF. The CDR3 DNA follows: TGTGCCAGCAGCCGGTTCATTCGGGGGGATGGCTACACCTTC.